The rows below give T cell receptor beta chains drawn from one sample of a study of T cells after yellow fever vaccination. TCRdb ran MiXCR on the 5' RACE reads and lists one entry per CDR3 protein. The sample consists of under 400,000 distinct CDR3 sequences, 12% of them appearing once. The sample consisted of CD4+ T cells sorted from PBMCs, taken 15 days after the yellow fever booster vaccination. The receptor source for this set is a young man who received the YFV17D yellow fever vaccine. The conserved cysteine and the conserved F or W are not part of the CDR3 here.

ASSLAAPHSDTQY	TRBV5-1	TRBJ2-3
ASSLVRLAVNNEQF	TRBV7-8	TRBJ2-1
SASEDPRLFEQY	TRBV20-1	TRBJ2-7
ASSLDGRGGEETQY	TRBV5-1	TRBJ2-5
ASSYSVIAAYHEQY	TRBV6-5	TRBJ2-7
SAGDSGTVQETQY	TRBV20-1	TRBJ2-5
ASSQTGGTEAF	TRBV14	TRBJ1-1
ASSLSRQGGETQY	TRBV27	TRBJ2-5
ASSTGTSRSNEQF	TRBV5-4	TRBJ2-1
ATSTPHSGELF	TRBV15	TRBJ2-2
ASSLAQEYEQY	TRBV5-1	TRBJ2-7
ASSPQLSYEQY	TRBV7-6	TRBJ2-7
SAINPQFGPNEAF	TRBV20-1	TRBJ1-1
ASSIWTSGLRTQY	TRBV7-2	TRBJ2-5
SAGAEILETQY	TRBV20-1	TRBJ2-5
ASSSGTPNTGELF	TRBV12-3/TRBV12-4	TRBJ2-2
ASSLVQGIAKNIQY	TRBV5-6	TRBJ2-4
SVKRGATDTQY	TRBV29-1	TRBJ2-3
ASSSLPGETV	TRBV7-2	TRBJ2-1
ASSPSESKGGYT	TRBV7-8	TRBJ1-2
ASRPREREKLF	TRBV19	TRBJ1-4
ASSFRGQKNTEAF	TRBV3-1	TRBJ1-1
ASSRPGGDYEQY	TRBV7-9	TRBJ2-7
ASSQDEGNQPQH	TRBV4-3	TRBJ1-5
ASSLMEETEAF	TRBV7-9	TRBJ1-1
ATSESETQY	TRBV24-1	TRBJ2-5
ARTSTLRATNTEAF	TRBV2	TRBJ1-1
ASSQGPLETQY	TRBV4-1	TRBJ2-5
SVGVASTDTQY	TRBV29-1	TRBJ2-3
ASSLDRASDTQY	TRBV7-3	TRBJ2-3
ASSQPEGNSPLH	TRBV3-1	TRBJ1-6
ASSLESWQGPAGELF	TRBV27	TRBJ2-2
ASSLASTGGN	TRBV12-3/TRBV12-4	TRBJ1-1
ASRTTSGGNEQF	TRBV7-6	TRBJ2-1
ASSGSGGVQF	TRBV5-4	TRBJ2-1
ASSLGRVDPDTQY	TRBV7-9	TRBJ2-3
ANSRTVNDGELF	TRBV6-1	TRBJ2-2
ASRRGGAEVEQF	TRBV11-2	TRBJ2-1
SVGPGNTEAF	TRBV29-1	TRBJ1-1
ASSPTNGEAF	TRBV7-2	TRBJ1-1
ASTPSGDTGELF	TRBV7-2	TRBJ2-2
ASRTTSGRETQY	TRBV2	TRBJ2-5
SASSPGGGYGYT	TRBV20-1	TRBJ1-2
ASRITDTQY	TRBV6-2/TRBV6-3	TRBJ2-3
SGAGTGTYNEQF	TRBV29-1	TRBJ2-1
ASSAVRGRRHEQF	TRBV7-6	TRBJ2-1
SSRSPNQPQH	TRBV20-1	TRBJ1-5
ASSPNLHQNTGELF	TRBV7-2	TRBJ2-2
ASSRVSNEKLF	TRBV7-2	TRBJ1-4
ASSPQSAGYSNQPQH	TRBV7-2	TRBJ1-5